A single sample gave rise to the 25 T cell receptor beta chains below, sequenced in a study of human T cells and chemical hapten exposure. Using its own MiXCR run on the RACE reads, TCRdb lists one record per CDR3 protein. The sample contains roughly 100,000 distinct CDR3 sequences, 8.5% to 9% of which appear only once. Time point: healthy volunteer bleed at 2 weeks. The study extracted total RNA from unfractionated whole blood. Sequencing was carried out using whole blood. All receptors derive from a female donor in good health. Some clones in this sample may be carry-over from other donors' samples.

This clonotype was counted a few times. This chain links TRBV9 with TRBJ1-1; the match to TRBD1 covers 7 bases. This CDR3 has 15 residues. Germline V gene lookup returns CDR1 SGDLS and CDR2 YYNGEE. The ends lost 3 bases at V and 5 bases at J; junction bases unmatched: 10. In DNA form, the CDR3 reads TGTGCCAGCAGCGCCCTTCAGGGGGTGGATACTGAAGCTTTCTTT. Translated, it gives CASSALQGVDTEAFF.

J is TRBJ2-5 and V is TRBV5-4, with a weak D call TRBD1 (5 bases). Trimming took off 4 bases at V and 0 bases at J, with 19 bases between the two ends. The length of the CDR3 is 17 residues. The germline V gene has CDR1 SGHNT and CDR2 YYREEE (reference sequence). Here the CDR3 reads CASSNRQTVLYQETQYF. CDR3 DNA sequence: TGTGCCAGCAGCAACCGACAGACGGTATTGTACCAAGAGACCCAGTACTTC.

At least ten counts were recorded for this clonotype. The chain links TRBV27 to TRBJ2-5, with 8 positions matching TRBD2. CDR1 is MNHEY, CDR2 SMNVEV, per germline (reference sequence). The CDR3 consists of 15 residues. V lost 6 bases, J lost 4 bases, and 10 bases stayed unmatched. This CDR3 reads CASRAGGGRRETQYF. CDR3 in DNA: TGTGCCAGCAGGGCCGGGGGGGGCCGACGAGAGACCCAGTACTTC.

The rearrangement uses TRBV28 and TRBJ2-7, with D hard to call. V lost 6 bases and J lost 1, with 7 bases in between. Germline values: CDR1 MDHEN, CDR2 SYDVKM. The CDR3 contains 12 residues. CDR3 region: CASRSTSYEQYF. For the CDR3, the DNA is TGTGCCAGCAGGTCGACTTCCTACGAGCAGTACTTC.

This clonotype has more than one count but fewer than ten. The V and J genes are TRBV7-2 and TRBJ1-1, with D uncertain. The CDR3 is 14 residues long. The V gene's germline CDR1 is SGHTA and CDR2 FQGNSA. V lost 5 bases and J 5 bases, leaving 15 bases between the germline ends. In DNA form, the CDR3 reads TGTGCCAGCAGCCCGAATAAGGATGGGACTGAAGCTTTCTTT. It is translated as CASSPNKDGTEAFF. The full variable domain, its missing parts supplied by reference TRBV7-2 and TRBJ1-1, is GAGVSQSPSNKVTEKGKDVELRCDPISGHTALYWYRQSLGQGLEFLIYFQGNSAPDKSGLPSDRFSAERTGGSVSTLTIQRTQQEDSAVYLCASSPNKDGTEAFFGQGTRLTVV.

As regards this clonotype: A single base separates this from a much larger clone, so it may be a read error. The chain uses TRBV7-2 and TRBJ1-2, with a possible D match to TRBD1 (6 bases). CDR3 length: 14 amino acids. Germline V CDR1 and CDR2: SGHTA, FQGNSA. In DNA, the CDR3 is TGTGTCAGCAGCCCGGACAGCGAACACTATGGCTACACCTTC. Translated, it gives CVSSPDSEHYGYTF.

The sample holds a few counts of this clonotype. CDR3 nucleotide sequence: TGCAGTGCTAGAGTGGAAAGGCTCTCTGGAAACACCATATATTTT. The encoded protein is CSARVERLSGNTIYF. The rearrangement joins TRBV20-1 to TRBJ1-3; D gene unclear. Germline values: CDR1 DFQATT, CDR2 SNEGSKA (reference sequence). Trimming took 1 base from V and 0 from J, leaving 10 bases between them. There are 15 residues in the CDR3.

The J gene is TRBJ2-3, the V gene TRBV12-3 or TRBV12-4, with unresolved D. V was clipped by 7 bases and J by 2 bases, with 10 bases between them. This CDR3 is built from 13 residues. CDR3 DNA sequence: TGTGCCAGCACCGAACGGAACACAGATACGCAGTATTTT. Translation gives CASTERNTDTQYF.

This clonotype has just a few counts. The chain employs TRBV7-8 and TRBJ2-1; 12 positions agree with TRBD1. This CDR3 has 18 residues. J was trimmed by 3 bases and V by 5 bases; bases with no gene match: 11. Germline V gene data show CDR1 as SGHVS and CDR2 as FQNEAQ. For the CDR3, the DNA is TGTGCCAGCAGCGATGGGACAGGGGGCATGACCGTCTACAATGAGCAGTTCTTC. Protein: CASSDGTGGMTVYNEQFF.

This clonotype was seen a few times. The chain joins TRBV27 to TRBJ1-2, with a weak D call TRBD1 (5 bases). V lost 0 bases and J lost 3, with 8 bases in between. The CDR3 loop spans 14 amino acids. Germline V gene sequence: CDR1 MNHEY, CDR2 SMNVEV (reference sequence). DNA of the CDR3: TGTGCCAGCAGTTTATCCCAGGGATACTATGGCTACACCTTC. Amino acid sequence: CASSLSQGYYGYTF.

This clonotype was seen repeatedly, ten times or more. The chain links TRBV6-1 to TRBJ2-4; D gene unclear. CDR3 size: 13 residues. Germline assignment: CDR1 MNHNS and CDR2 SASEGT. V lost 4 bases, J lost 5 bases, and 9 bases lay in between. DNA of the CDR3: TGTGCCAGCAGTGGGTGGACGGAAAACATTCAGTACTTC. Amino acid sequence: CASSGWTENIQYF.

The rearrangement joins TRBV4-1 to TRBJ1-1; 7 positions match TRBD1. CDR3 length: 20 amino acids. The J segment lost 2 bases and the V segment lost 1 base, leaving 19 bases of the junction unmatched. Germline V gene lookup returns CDR1 MGHRA and CDR2 YSYEKL. CDR3 region: CASSQGQGRTGAGVNTEAFF. As DNA, the CDR3 is TGCGCCAGCAGCCAAGGTCAAGGACGGACAGGCGCCGGGGTAAACACTGAAGCTTTCTTT.

This clonotype has a count of ten or more. The J gene is TRBJ2-6, the V gene TRBV5-1; D call uncertain. Germline CDR1 reads SGHRS; CDR2 reads YFSETQ. The CDR3 sequence is 15 residues long. Trimming stripped 5 bases from V and 0 bases from J, with 9 bases between. The CDR3 here is CASSARDSGANVLTF. The CDR3, as DNA: TGCGCCAGCAGTGCACGCGACTCTGGGGCCAACGTCCTGACTTTC. Variable domain in full (rest from reference TRBV5-1 and TRBJ2-6): KAGVTQTPRYLIKTRGQQVTLSCSPISGHRSVSWYQQTPGQGLQFLFEYFSETQRNKGNFPGRFSGRQFSNSRSEMNVSTLELGDSALYLCASSARDSGANVLTFGAGSRLTVL.

This chain uses TRBV12-3 or TRBV12-4 with TRBJ2-7, with unresolved D. The CDR3 totals 12 residues. V lost 9 bases and J 4 bases, leaving 13 bases between the germline ends. The CDR3 spells CASGDPGYEQYF. In DNA, the CDR3 is TGTGCCAGTGGAGATCCCGGGTACGAGCAGTACTTC.

This clonotype turned up a few times. V usage is TRBV20-1 and J usage is TRBJ1-2; D remains ambiguous. V dropped 0 bases and J dropped 4 bases, with 9 bases sitting between them. This CDR3 spans 13 amino acids. Germline values: CDR1 DFQATT, CDR2 SNEGSKA (reference sequence). CDR3 loop: CSARDGRFYGYTF. The CDR3 DNA reads TGCAGTGCTAGAGATGGAAGGTTCTATGGCTACACCTTC.

The table lists this clonotype with a few counts. The rearrangement uses TRBV6-2 or TRBV6-3 and TRBJ2-7, with 8 bases aligning to TRBD2. V shed 5 bases and J 0 bases; nucleotides not matched to a gene: 6. There are 15 residues in the CDR3. The germline gives CDR1 MNHEY, CDR2 SVGEGT. The CDR3 coding sequence is TGTGCCAGCAGTCGACCGACTAGCGCCTCCTACGAGCAGTACTTC. Its translation is CASSRPTSASYEQYF.

The V and J genes are TRBV12-3 or TRBV12-4 and TRBJ2-5, with TRBD2 as a possible D gene (5 bases). V lost 6 bases and J lost 2, with 13 bases in between. CDR3 length: 14 amino acids. The CDR3 coding sequence is TGTGCCAGCAGCATATGGACTGCTCAAGAGACCCAGTACTTC. It translates to CASSIWTAQETQYF.

This chain uses TRBV27 with TRBJ1-1; TRBD1 aligns across 8 bases. V lost 5 bases and J lost 2; bases outside the gene matches: 10. Germline V gives CDR1 MNHEY, CDR2 SMNVEV (reference sequence). The CDR3 totals 16 residues. CDR3 sequence: CASSAPGQAKNTEAFF. DNA for the CDR3: TGTGCCAGCAGTGCACCGGGACAGGCGAAAAACACTGAAGCTTTCTTT.

This clonotype was counted at least ten times. The chain employs TRBV7-2 and TRBJ2-3; tentative D call: TRBD1 (5 bases). CDR1 and CDR2 from the germline V gene are SGHTA and FQGNSA. V lost 3 bases and J 4 bases, leaving 8 bases between the germline ends. The CDR3 has 13 amino acids. The CDR3 DNA is TGTGCCAGCAGCTTTCAGGGTCCAGATACGCAGTATTTT. Protein product: CASSFQGPDTQYF.

In this sample, this clonotype turned up a few times. The chain has TRBV7-2 and TRBJ2-5, with no clear D. This CDR3 has 14 residues. The germline V gene has CDR1 SGHTA and CDR2 FQGNSA. The germline V and J ends were trimmed by 0 bases and 4 bases, with 9 bases remaining between them. CDR3 protein: CASSLARSGETQYF. In DNA form, the CDR3 reads TGTGCCAGCAGCTTAGCGAGGTCAGGAGAGACCCAGTACTTC. Drawing the rest from reference TRBV7-2 and TRBJ2-5, the complete variable domain is GAGVSQSPSNKVTEKGKDVELRCDPISGHTALYWYRQSLGQGLEFLIYFQGNSAPDKSGLPSDRFSAERTGGSVSTLTIQRTQQEDSAVYLCASSLARSGETQYFGPGTRLLVL.

Details on this clonotype: A read error is possible here, since a much larger clone lies one base away. This chain joins TRBV27 and TRBJ2-1; D gene uncertain. This CDR3 contains 14 residues. Germline V gene lookup returns CDR1 MNHEY and CDR2 SMNVEV (reference sequence). V lost 7 bases, J lost 9 bases, and 19 bases lay in between. The CDR3: CASMGKSRLGEQFF. As DNA, the CDR3 is TGTGCCAGCATGGGGAAGAGTCGTTTAGGTGAGCAGTTCTTC.

As to this clonotype: Given a much more abundant clone one base away, this may be a read error. The V and J genes are TRBV24-1 and TRBJ2-3, with unresolved D. Per germline, CDR1 KGHDR and CDR2 SFDVKD. This CDR3 has 13 residues. CDR3 sequence (DNA): TGTACCACCACCGGACGGAACACAGATACGCAGTATTTT. The encoded protein is CTTTGRNTDTQYF.

This clonotype was seen only a few times. The genes are TRBV27 and TRBJ2-7, with 7 positions matching TRBD1. Germline CDR1 and CDR2: MNHEY and SMNVEV (reference sequence). The ends lost 9 bases at V and 5 bases at J; junction bases unmatched: 10. This CDR3 region has 13 residues. The CDR3 nucleotides read TGTGCCAGGGGGGAGACAGGGATCAACGAGCAGTACTTC. The encoded protein is CARGETGINEQYF.

The chain is built from TRBV30 and TRBJ2-2; weak D call: TRBD1 (5 bases). This CDR3 comprises 17 residues. With 2 bases removed from V and 2 bases from J, the gap between germline ends came to 18 bases. From germline, CDR1 is GTSNPN and CDR2 SVGIG (reference sequence). The CDR3 region is CAWSRGRNYPNTGELFF. The CDR3 nucleotides read TGTGCCTGGAGTAGGGGAAGGAACTACCCAAACACCGGGGAGCTGTTTTTT.

This clonotype was counted between two and nine times. The chain has TRBV6-1 and TRBJ2-3; D is possibly TRBD1 or TRBD2 (6 bases each). V lost 3 bases, J lost 4 bases, and 14 bases lay in between. Germline CDR1 is MNHNS and CDR2 is SASEGT. The CDR3 covers 15 residues. This CDR3 reads CASSEDGGAADTQYF. CDR3 DNA: TGTGCCAGCAGTGAGGACGGGGGCGCGGCAGATACGCAGTATTTT.